The source of this TCR beta chain is a study of cytomegalovirus exposure and HLA in healthy donors. Germline CDR1 and CDR2: MDHEN and SYDVKM. V shed 7 bases, J shed 4 bases, and the junction held 13 bases outside the gene matches. CDR3 size: 16 residues. The primer mix had 60 Vbeta and 13 Jbeta primers. Using immunoSEQ multiplex PCR, the repertoire was profiled, and TCRdb retains in-frame clones only, with some absent. The table lists approximately 79,000 clones, about 68% of them singletons. The sample was PBMCs. The source is a middle-aged man in good health and CMV-seropositive. The genes are TRBV28 and TRBJ1-2; TRBD1 matches 9 bases. This CDR3 is CASIPGGQGTSYGYTF. CDR3 bases: TGTGCCAGCATACCTGGAGGACAGGGGACTTCCTATGGCTACACCTTC.